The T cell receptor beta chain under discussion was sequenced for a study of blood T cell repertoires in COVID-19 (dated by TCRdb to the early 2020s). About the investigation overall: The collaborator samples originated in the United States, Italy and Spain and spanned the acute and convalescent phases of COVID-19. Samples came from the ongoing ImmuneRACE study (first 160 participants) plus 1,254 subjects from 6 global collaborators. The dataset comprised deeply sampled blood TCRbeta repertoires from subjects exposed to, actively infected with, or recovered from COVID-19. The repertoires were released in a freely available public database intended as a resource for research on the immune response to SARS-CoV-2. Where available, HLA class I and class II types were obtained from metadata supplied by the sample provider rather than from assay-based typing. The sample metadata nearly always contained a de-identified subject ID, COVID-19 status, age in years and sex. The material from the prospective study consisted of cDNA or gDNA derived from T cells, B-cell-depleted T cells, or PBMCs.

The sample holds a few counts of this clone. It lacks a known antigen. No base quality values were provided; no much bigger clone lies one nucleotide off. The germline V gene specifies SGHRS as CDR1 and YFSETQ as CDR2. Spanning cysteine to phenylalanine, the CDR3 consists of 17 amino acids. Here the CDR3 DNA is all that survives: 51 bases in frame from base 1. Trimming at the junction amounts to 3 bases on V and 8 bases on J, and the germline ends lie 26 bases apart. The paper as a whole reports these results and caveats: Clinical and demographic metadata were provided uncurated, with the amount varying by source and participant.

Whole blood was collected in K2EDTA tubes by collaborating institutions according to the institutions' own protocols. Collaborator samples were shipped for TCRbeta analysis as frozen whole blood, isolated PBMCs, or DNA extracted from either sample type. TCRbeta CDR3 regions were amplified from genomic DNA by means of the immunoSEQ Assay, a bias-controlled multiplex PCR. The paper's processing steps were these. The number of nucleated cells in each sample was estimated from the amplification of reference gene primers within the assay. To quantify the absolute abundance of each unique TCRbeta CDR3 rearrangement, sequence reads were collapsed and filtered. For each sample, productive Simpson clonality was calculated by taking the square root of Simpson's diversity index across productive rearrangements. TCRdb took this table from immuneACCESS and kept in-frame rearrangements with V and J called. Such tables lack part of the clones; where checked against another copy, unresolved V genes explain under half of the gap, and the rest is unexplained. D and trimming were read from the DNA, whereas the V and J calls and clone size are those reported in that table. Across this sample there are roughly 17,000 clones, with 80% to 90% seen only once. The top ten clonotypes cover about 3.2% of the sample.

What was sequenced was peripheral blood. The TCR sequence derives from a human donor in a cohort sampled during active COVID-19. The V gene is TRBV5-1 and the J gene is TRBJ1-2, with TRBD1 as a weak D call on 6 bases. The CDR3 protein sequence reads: CASSSPSGTDSVGGYTF. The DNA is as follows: TGCGCCAGCAGCTCACCCTCCGGGACGGACAGCGTGGGCGGCTACACCTTC.